The 17 T cell receptor beta chains listed next were all sequenced from one sample in a study of tumor-infiltrating T cells and Merkel cell polyomavirus. For the study at large: The T cells studied were KLL-specific CD8+ cells against Merkel polyomavirus.

Every patient's tumor was robustly positive for Merkel cell polyomavirus Large T antigen on immunohistochemistry. TCRdb's table, derived via immunoSEQ multiplex PCR, lists solely in-frame clones and lacks some. Found here are some 25,000 clones, 70% to 90% of them singletons; the top ten hold about 2.9%. The sequenced material came from lymph node tissue. These TCRs come from a man in his forties or fifties with Merkel cell carcinoma.

The chain joins TRBV9 to TRBJ2-5, with TRBD2 matching over 12 bases. This CDR3 has 17 residues. The germline CDR1 and CDR2 sequences are SGDLS and YYNGEE. V shed 4 bases and J 4 bases; nucleotides not matched to a gene: 11. The CDR3 is CASSFRGLAGLGETQYF. The CDR3 DNA reads as TGTGCCAGCAGCTTTAGAGGACTAGCGGGATTAGGAGAGACCCAGTACTTC.

This chain connects TRBV29-1 to TRBJ1-3; 7 bases are a match to TRBD1. The germline gives CDR1 SQVTM, CDR2 ANQGSEA. Trimming took 4 bases from V and 1 from J; bases not matched to a gene: 1. This CDR3 is built from 13 residues. CDR3 sequence: CSVGDRSGNTIYF. The CDR3 region has the DNA TGCAGCGTTGGGGACAGATCTGGAAACACCATATATTTT.

V is TRBV11-2 and J is TRBJ2-3; 7 bases line up with TRBD1. Germline V gives CDR1 SGHAT, CDR2 FQNNGV. The CDR3 consists of 15 residues. The junction had 7 bases not matched to a gene; V was cut back by 6 bases and J by 1 base. The CDR3 DNA sequence: TGTGCCAGCAGTTCCACAGGGGTCCGCACAGATACGCAGTATTTT. Its translation: CASSSTGVRTDTQYF.

This clone was counted a few times. The V gene is TRBV28, the J gene TRBJ1-2; perhaps TRBD1 as D (5 bases). CDR3 length: 14 residues. Trimming cost V 5 bases and J 9 bases, with 19 bases left between them. Germline V gives CDR1 MDHEN, CDR2 SYDVKM. The CDR3 protein is CASSEPRVGKSYTF. In DNA, the CDR3 is TGTGCCAGCAGTGAACCCAGGGTCGGAAAAAGCTACACCTTC.

The V and J genes are TRBV5-1 and TRBJ2-5; 13 bases are shared with TRBD2. The germline V gene encodes CDR1 SGHRS and CDR2 YFSETQ. V lost 3 bases to trimming and J lost 2 bases; unmatched junction nucleotides: 1. This CDR3 has 15 residues. The CDR3 nucleotides read TGCGCCAGCAGCTCGGGACTAGCGGGACAAGAGACCCAGTACTTC. It encodes CASSSGLAGQETQYF.

The CDR3 region has the DNA TGTGCCCGATCGGGGACATCATATGGCTACACCTTC. Its translation is CARSGTSYGYTF. The chain has TRBV30 and TRBJ1-2; tentative D call: TRBD1 (6 bases). This CDR3 region has 12 residues. Trimming pared 8 bases from V and 5 bases from J, leaving 15 bases between. Looked up from germline, CDR1 is GTSNPN and CDR2 is SVGIG (reference sequence).

This chain links TRBV11-1 with TRBJ2-1; 7 positions match TRBD2. This CDR3 is 17 amino acids long. The junction had 14 bases not matched to a gene; V was cut back by 5 bases and J by 4 bases. The germline CDR1 and CDR2 sequences are SGHAT and FQDESV (reference sequence). The CDR3 is CASSLRGGAGFYNEQFF. CDR3 sequence (DNA): TGTGCCAGCAGCCTGAGGGGAGGGGCAGGGTTTTACAATGAGCAGTTCTTC.

This chain uses TRBV7-2 with TRBJ1-4; D is undetermined. Trimming took 1 base from V and 4 from J, leaving 10 bases between them. CDR3 length equals 15 residues. Per germline, CDR1 SGHTA and CDR2 FQGNSA. The CDR3: CASSLVNTVNEKLFF. The CDR3 coding sequence is TGTGCCAGCAGCTTAGTTAACACAGTTAATGAAAAACTGTTTTTT. Full variable domain (missing parts from reference TRBV7-2 and TRBJ1-4): GAGVSQSPSNKVTEKGKDVELRCDPISGHTALYWYRQSLGQGLEFLIYFQGNSAPDKSGLPSDRFSAERTGGSVSTLTIQRTQQEDSAVYLCASSLVNTVNEKLFFGSGTQLSVL.

This chain joins TRBV11-2 and TRBJ1-1; D remains ambiguous. This CDR3 is built from 15 residues. Germline V gene sequence: CDR1 SGHAT, CDR2 FQNNGV. Trimming took off 2 bases at V and 0 bases at J, with 10 bases between the two ends. CDR3: CASSLSQVLNTEAFF. As DNA, the CDR3 is TGTGCCAGCAGCTTAAGTCAGGTCTTGAACACTGAAGCTTTCTTT.

This chain uses TRBV7-9 with TRBJ2-1; D not resolved. Germline loops: CDR1 SEHNR, CDR2 FQNEAQ (reference sequence). This CDR3 has 15 residues. Between the trimmed V and J ends, which lost 1 base and 0 bases, there was a span of 7 bases. As DNA, the CDR3 is TGTGCCAGCAGCTTAGGGGCAAGCTCCTACAATGAGCAGTTCTTC. This gives the protein CASSLGASSYNEQFF.

The chain couples TRBV28 to TRBJ2-3; D gene uncertain. Germline CDR1 MDHEN, CDR2 SYDVKM. This CDR3 spans 14 amino acids. V was clipped by 3 bases and J by 2 bases, with 9 bases between them. The CDR3 bases are TGTGCCAGCAGTTTCAGCAGGTTCACAGATACGCAGTATTTT. Its translation: CASSFSRFTDTQYF. The full variable domain, completed using reference TRBV28 and TRBJ2-3, is DVKVTQSSRYLVKRTGEKVFLECVQDMDHENMFWYRQDPGLGLRLIYFSYDVKMKEKGDIPEGYSVSREKKERFSLILESASTNQTSMYLCASSFSRFTDTQYFGPGTRLTVL.

The V gene is TRBV29-1, the J gene TRBJ2-5; no firm D call. CDR3 length equals 13 residues. V was clipped by 3 bases and J by 2 bases, with 10 bases between them. Germline V gene data show CDR1 as SQVTM and CDR2 as ANQGSEA. CDR3 region: CSVDWSRQETQYF. In nucleotides, the CDR3 is TGCAGCGTTGACTGGTCCCGGCAAGAGACCCAGTACTTC.

This rearrangement joins TRBV5-4 to TRBJ1-3, with a possible D match to TRBD1 (6 bases). The germline V and J ends were trimmed by 2 bases and 3 bases, with 9 bases remaining between them. Germline V gene sequence: CDR1 SGHNT, CDR2 YYREEE (reference sequence). This CDR3 is built from 14 residues. The CDR3 reads CASSFRGDGNTIYF. CDR3 in DNA: TGTGCCAGCAGCTTCAGGGGAGATGGAAACACCATATATTTT.

The chain employs TRBV6-6 and TRBJ2-7; 9 nucleotides align to TRBD2. Germline trimming cut 7 bases from V and 2 bases from J; bases unmatched to any gene: 9. Germline values: CDR1 MNHNY, CDR2 SVGAGI (reference sequence). This CDR3 contains 15 residues. The CDR3 bases are TGTGCCAGCAACCATCGGGCTAGCGGGACCTACGAGCAGTACTTC. It encodes CASNHRASGTYEQYF.

This chain links TRBV6-5 with TRBJ1-2; 10 positions match TRBD1. V lost 5 bases, J lost 4 bases, and 7 bases stayed unmatched. The germline CDR1 and CDR2 sequences are MNHEY and SVGAGI. This CDR3 spans 15 amino acids. The CDR3 DNA follows: TGTGCCAGCAGTCTCGGACAGGGGGATGGCTATGGCTACACCTTC. As protein: CASSLGQGDGYGYTF.

The J gene is TRBJ1-5, the V gene TRBV28, with TRBD1 identical over 8 bases. With 6 bases clipped from V and 2 bases from J, the junction kept 3 bases outside the gene matches. The CDR3 is 14 amino acids. The germline V gene has CDR1 MDHEN and CDR2 SYDVKM. CDR3 sequence: CASSPGQGNQPQHF. DNA of the CDR3: TGTGCCAGCAGCCCGGGACAGGGCAATCAGCCCCAGCATTTT.

J is TRBJ2-6 and V is TRBV5-1; D unresolved. V was trimmed by 0 bases and J by 2 bases, leaving 6 bases between them. There are 15 residues in the CDR3. Looked up from germline, CDR1 is SGHRS and CDR2 is YFSETQ. Here the CDR3 DNA reads TGCGCCAGCAGCTTGGGTGCGGCTGGGGCCAACGTCCTGACTTTC. Its protein product is CASSLGAAGANVLTF.